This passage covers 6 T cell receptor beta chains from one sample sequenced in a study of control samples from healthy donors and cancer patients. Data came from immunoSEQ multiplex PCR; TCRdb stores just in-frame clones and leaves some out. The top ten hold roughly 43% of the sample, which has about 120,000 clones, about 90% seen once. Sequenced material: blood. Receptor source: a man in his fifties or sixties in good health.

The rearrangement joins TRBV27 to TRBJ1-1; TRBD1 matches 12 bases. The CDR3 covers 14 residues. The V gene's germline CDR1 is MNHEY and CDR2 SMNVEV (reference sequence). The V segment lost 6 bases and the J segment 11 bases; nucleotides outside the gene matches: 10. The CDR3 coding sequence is TGTGCCAGCAGCCGGGGGACAGGGGGCGATAAGGCTTTCTTT. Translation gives CASSRGTGGDKAFF.

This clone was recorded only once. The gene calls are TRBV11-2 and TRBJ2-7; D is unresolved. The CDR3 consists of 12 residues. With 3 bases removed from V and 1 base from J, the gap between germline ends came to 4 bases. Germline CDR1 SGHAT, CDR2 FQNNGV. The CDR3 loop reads CASSFPSYEQYF. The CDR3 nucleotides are TGTGCCAGCAGCTTCCCGTCCTACGAGCAGTACTTC.

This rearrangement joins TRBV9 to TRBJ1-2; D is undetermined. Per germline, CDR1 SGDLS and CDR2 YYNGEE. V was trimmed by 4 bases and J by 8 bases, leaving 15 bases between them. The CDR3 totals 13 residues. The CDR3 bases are TGTGCCAGCAGCCCGGAGGGTACGGGAGGCTACACCTTC. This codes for CASSPEGTGGYTF.

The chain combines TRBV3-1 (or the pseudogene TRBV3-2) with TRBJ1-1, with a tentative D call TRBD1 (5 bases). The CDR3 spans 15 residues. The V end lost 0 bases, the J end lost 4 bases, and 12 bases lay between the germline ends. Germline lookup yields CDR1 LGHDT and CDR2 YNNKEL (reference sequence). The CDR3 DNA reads TGTGCCAGCAGCCAAGAGGGGCAGGAGTCCACTGAAGCTTTCTTT. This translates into CASSQEGQESTEAFF.

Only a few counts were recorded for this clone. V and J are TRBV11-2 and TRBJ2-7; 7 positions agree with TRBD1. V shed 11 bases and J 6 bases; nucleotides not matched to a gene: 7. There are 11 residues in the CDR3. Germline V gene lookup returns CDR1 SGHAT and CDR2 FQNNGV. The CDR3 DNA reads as TGTGCCGCAGGGGGTCGCGGCGAGCAGTACTTC. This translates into CAAGGRGEQYF. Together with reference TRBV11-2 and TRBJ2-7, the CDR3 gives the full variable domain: EAGVAQSPRYKIIEKRQSVAFWCNPISGHATLYWYQQILGQGPKLLIQFQNNGVVDDSQLPKDRFSAERLKGVDSTLKIQPAKLEDSAVYLCAAGGRGEQYFGPGTRLTVT.

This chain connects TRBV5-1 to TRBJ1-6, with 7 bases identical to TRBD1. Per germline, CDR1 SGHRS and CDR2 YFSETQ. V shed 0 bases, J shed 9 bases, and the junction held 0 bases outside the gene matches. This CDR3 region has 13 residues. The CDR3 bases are TGCGCCAGCAGCTTGGACAGGGGTTCACCCCTCCACTTT. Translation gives CASSLDRGSPLHF.